The 20 T cell receptor beta chains presented below share a single source sample, sequenced in a study of regulatory T cells in long-lasting Graves disease. Both iRepertoire HTBI primers and Arm-PCR of CDR3 regions were used to build the TCR beta libraries. TCRdb ran MiXCR on the multiplex PCR reads and lists one entry per CDR3 protein. This table has 240,000 or so distinct CDR3 sequences, over 20% appearing once. The time point: newly diagnosed GD, antithyroid drugs for less than 3 months. Researchers made the TCR library from RNA that was extracted from PBMCs. Sequenced material: peripheral blood mononuclear cells (PBMCs), taken at new diagnosis, from a patient treated with antithyroid drugs. Every receptor here comes from a female donor with Graves disease.

This clonotype was picked up many times. The chain joins TRBV28 to TRBJ1-2; D perhaps matches TRBD1 (5 bases). Looked up from germline, CDR1 is MDHEN and CDR2 is SYDVKM. V dropped 3 bases and J dropped 10 bases, with 15 bases sitting between them. The CDR3 covers 13 residues. CDR3 DNA: TGTGCCAGCAGTTTCGGGCAGGGCATAGCCTACACCTTC. Its protein is CASSFGQGIAYTF.

Of note for this clonotype: A single base separates this from a much larger clone, so it may be a read error. J is TRBJ2-1 and V is TRBV11-2, with TRBD2 matching over 9 bases. The CDR3 runs to 15 residues. CDR1 SGHAT and CDR2 FQNNGV come from the germline V gene. This CDR3 is CASSFGTSSFNEQFF. CDR3 nucleotide sequence: TGTGCCAGCAGCTTCGGGACTAGCTCCTTCAATGAGCAGTTCTTC.

The chain has TRBV19 and TRBJ1-4, with D perhaps matching TRBD1 (5 bases). Germline CDR1 and CDR2: LNHDA and SQIVND (reference sequence). The CDR3 is 15 amino acids. Trimming left V 6 bases short and J 8 bases short, with 19 bases between. The CDR3: CASSPRDPGDEKLFF. The CDR3 DNA is TGTGCCAGTAGCCCCAGGGACCCGGGGGACGAAAAACTGTTTTTT.

The J gene is TRBJ2-7, the V gene TRBV19; 10 bases fit TRBD2. The CDR3 loop spans 17 amino acids. Germline V CDR1 and CDR2: LNHDA, SQIVND (reference sequence). Trimming removed 3 bases from V and 3 bases from J; junction bases left unmatched: 11. CDR3 DNA: TGTGCCAGTAGTATTGGGGTAGCGGGAGGTGGTCTCTACGAGCAGTACTTC. Its protein product is CASSIGVAGGGLYEQYF.

This clonotype came up a few times. V and J are TRBV19 and TRBJ2-7, with TRBD1 matching 10 bases. Germline V lookup: CDR1 LNHDA, CDR2 SQIVND (reference sequence). CDR3 length: 15 residues. V shed 2 bases and J 3 bases; nucleotides not matched to a gene: 4. The CDR3 DNA sequence: TGTGCCAGTAGTATACGGGGGACAGGGGACTACGAGCAGTACTTC. As protein: CASSIRGTGDYEQYF.

The table lists this clonotype with many counts. The chain is built from TRBV7-3 and TRBJ1-1; D is uncertain. The V gene lost 0 bases and the J gene lost 1 base, with 6 bases spanning the gap. The CDR3 is made up of 14 amino acids. Germline values: CDR1 SGHTA, CDR2 FQGTGA. The CDR3 DNA reads TGTGCCAGCAGCTTAACAGGCCGGAACACTGAAGCTTTCTTT. Encoded protein: CASSLTGRNTEAFF.

About this clonotype: A read error may explain this, as a much larger clone is one base away. The chain uses TRBV10-3 and TRBJ1-1; D uncertain. The CDR3 spans 14 residues. Germline loops: CDR1 ENHRY, CDR2 SYGVKD. The CDR3 DNA reads TGTGCCAGCAGTTTTCAGAGTAGAGGGACTGAAGCTTTCTTT. It codes for CASSFQSRGTEAFF.

The chain couples TRBV6-1 to TRBJ2-7, with TRBD2 matching over 14 bases. The CDR3 has 16 residues. Germline V lookup: CDR1 MNHNS, CDR2 SASEGT. Unmatched junction bases numbered 3, after V lost 4 bases and J lost 1 base. CDR3 sequence (DNA): TGTGCCAGCAGTGGGAGACTAGCGGGAGGGTCCTACGAGCAGTACTTC. Encoded protein: CASSGRLAGGSYEQYF.

This clonotype was counted ten times or more. This chain uses TRBV7-2 with TRBJ1-1, with TRBD1 as a possible D gene (5 bases). Trimming shortened V by 5 bases and J by 1 base, and 14 bases separated the two germline ends. Germline CDR1 is SGHTA and CDR2 is FQGNSA. The CDR3 consists of 15 residues. CDR3 in DNA: TGTGCCAGCAGCCCCGGGGGGAGGAAGAACACTGAAGCTTTCTTT. It encodes CASSPGGRKNTEAFF. Full variable domain (remainder filled in from reference TRBV7-2 and TRBJ1-1): GAGVSQSPSNKVTEKGKDVELRCDPISGHTALYWYRQSLGQGLEFLIYFQGNSAPDKSGLPSDRFSAERTGGSVSTLTIQRTQQEDSAVYLCASSPGGRKNTEAFFGQGTRLTVV.

The chain combines TRBV11-2 with TRBJ1-5, with D unresolved. The V end was cut by 0 bases, the J end by 6 bases, with 12 bases between. Germline V gene sequence: CDR1 SGHAT, CDR2 FQNNGV. The length of the CDR3 is 15 residues. The CDR3 DNA reads TGTGCCAGCAGCTTAGAGGGCTCACACAGTCAGCCCCAGCATTTT. It codes for CASSLEGSHSQPQHF.

The chain couples TRBV11-3 to TRBJ2-3; 9 bases are a match to TRBD1. V gave up 6 bases and J gave up 1 base; unmatched junction bases: 8. The CDR3 sequence is 16 residues long. Germline V CDR1 and CDR2: SGHNT, YENEEA. The CDR3 DNA follows: TGTGCCAGCAGTCGCACAGGGGGCCCGGGCACAGATACGCAGTATTTT. This encodes CASSRTGGPGTDTQYF.

In its sample, this clonotype was seen many times. The V call is TRBV29-1, the J call TRBJ1-5, with no clear D. V was shortened by 4 bases and J by 3 bases, with 10 bases between the two germline ends. The CDR3 sequence is 13 residues long. From germline, CDR1 is SQVTM and CDR2 ANQGSEA. The CDR3 DNA reads TGCAGCGTTGGGTGGGGAATCAATCAGCCCCAGCATTTT. Amino acid sequence: CSVGWGINQPQHF.

This clonotype was seen many times. This rearrangement joins TRBV2 to TRBJ1-5, with a tentative D call TRBD1 (5 bases). Germline V gives CDR1 SNHLY, CDR2 FYNNEI. Trimming took 4 bases from V and 2 from J, leaving 12 bases between them. The CDR3 totals 15 residues. CDR3 in amino acids: CASSGRGIGNQPQHF. CDR3 sequence (DNA): TGTGCCAGCAGTGGACGGGGCATCGGCAATCAGCCCCAGCATTTT.

This clonotype was picked up many times. CDR3 sequence reads: CSAPTRTEAFF. The CDR3 DNA sequence: TGCAGTGCACCGACAAGGACTGAAGCTTTCTTT. The chain recombines TRBV20-1 with TRBJ1-1; D not resolved. The germline V gene has CDR1 DFQATT and CDR2 SNEGSKA (reference sequence). Trimming left V 6 bases short and J 5 bases short, with 10 bases between. The CDR3 contains 11 residues.

This chain uses TRBV6-5 with TRBJ1-2; D not resolved. Germline V lookup: CDR1 MNHEY, CDR2 SVGAGI. Trimming took off 4 bases at V and 4 bases at J, with 13 bases between the two ends. This CDR3 contains 14 residues. CDR3 in DNA: TGTGCCAGCAGTTTATCGAGTGGCAGCTATGGCTACACCTTC. Amino acids: CASSLSSGSYGYTF.

The rearrangement uses TRBV7-9 and TRBJ1-6; no reliable D call. Germline lookup yields CDR1 SEHNR and CDR2 FQNEAQ (reference sequence). This CDR3 is built from 12 residues. V was trimmed by 5 bases and J by 13 bases, leaving 12 bases between them. The CDR3 loop is CASSASVDPLHF. The CDR3 DNA reads TGTGCCAGCAGCGCCTCGGTCGACCCCCTCCACTTT.

This clonotype occurred many times. V and J are TRBV18 and TRBJ1-4, with 7 positions matching TRBD1. Trimming took 5 bases from V and 4 from J; bases not matched to a gene: 7. Per germline, CDR1 KGHSH and CDR2 LQKENI. This CDR3 spans 15 amino acids. The CDR3 loop reads CASSSDRDSNEKLFF. The CDR3 DNA sequence: TGTGCCAGCTCATCGGACCGGGACAGTAATGAAAAACTGTTTTTT.

This clonotype was seen more than once but under ten times. V is TRBV19 and J is TRBJ2-7, with 10 bases fitting TRBD2. Unmatched junction bases numbered 16, after V lost 4 bases and J lost 7 bases. CDR3 length equals 17 residues. Germline V gene lookup returns CDR1 LNHDA and CDR2 SQIVND (reference sequence). Here the CDR3 reads CASSTIIAGGNRGEQYF. CDR3 nucleotide sequence: TGTGCCAGTAGTACGATAATAGCGGGAGGCAATAGGGGGGAGCAGTACTTC.

On this clonotype: This may arise from a read error, as a much more abundant clone is one base away. This rearrangement joins TRBV27 to TRBJ1-3, with D tentatively TRBD1 (5 bases). The length of the CDR3 is 16 residues. The V and J ends lost 0 bases and 4 bases respectively, with 13 bases between them. CDR1 and CDR2 from the germline V gene are MNHEY and SMNVEV (reference sequence). DNA for the CDR3: TGTGCCAGCAGTTTATCCGGGGCAGGGAAAGGAAACACCATATATTTT. Translated, it gives CASSLSGAGKGNTIYF.

As concerns this clonotype: Given a much more abundant clone one base away, this may be a read error. This chain connects TRBV18 to TRBJ2-3, with 8 bases identical to TRBD2. The end of the DNA aligns better with TRBJ2-5, so the J call may be wrong. The length of the CDR3 is 15 residues. Germline CDR1 and CDR2: KGHSH and LQKENI. CDR3 coding DNA: TGTGCCAGCTCACTAGCAGCGGGGGCCCTAGGGACCCAGTACTTC. Its translation is CASSLAAGALGTQYF.